The present T cell receptor (beta chain) was sequenced within a study of blood T cell repertoires in COVID-19. Study as a whole: Collection of acute and convalescent COVID-19 samples took place in the United States, Italy and Spain.

The V gene's germline CDR1 is LNHDA and CDR2 SQIVND (reference sequence). This CDR3 spans 14 amino acids. V was shortened by 6 bases and J by 3 bases, with 14 bases between the two germline ends. Data came from immunoSEQ multiplex PCR; TCRdb stores just in-frame clones and leaves some out. The table has approximately 63,000 clones, 65% to 85% seen once; the top ten hold less than 7%. This sequence originates from a woman in her seventies with acute or convalescent COVID-19. The chain has TRBV19 and TRBJ1-1; no clear D. The specimen was peripheral blood. CDR3 bases: TGTGCCAGTAGCCCCATATGGGGAGACACTGAAGCTTTCTTT. Protein sequence: CASSPIWGDTEAFF. The whole variable domain, filled in from reference TRBV19 and TRBJ1-1, reads DGGITQSPKYLFRKEGQNVTLSCEQNLNHDAMYWYRQDPGQGLRLIYYSQIVNDFQKGDIAEGYSVSREKKESFPLTVTSAQKNPTAFYLCASSPIWGDTEAFFGQGTRLTVV.